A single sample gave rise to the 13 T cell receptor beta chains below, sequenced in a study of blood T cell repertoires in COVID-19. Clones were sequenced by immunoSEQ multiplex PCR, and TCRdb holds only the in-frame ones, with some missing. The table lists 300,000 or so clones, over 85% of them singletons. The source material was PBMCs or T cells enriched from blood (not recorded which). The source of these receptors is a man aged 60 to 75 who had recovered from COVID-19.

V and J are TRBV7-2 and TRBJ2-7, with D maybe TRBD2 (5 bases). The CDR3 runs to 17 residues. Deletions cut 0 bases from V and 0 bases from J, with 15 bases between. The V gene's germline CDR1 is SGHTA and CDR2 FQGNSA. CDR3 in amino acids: CASSLAGVSSSSYEQYF. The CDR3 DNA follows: TGTGCCAGCAGCTTAGCGGGAGTGAGCTCGAGCTCCTACGAGCAGTACTTC.

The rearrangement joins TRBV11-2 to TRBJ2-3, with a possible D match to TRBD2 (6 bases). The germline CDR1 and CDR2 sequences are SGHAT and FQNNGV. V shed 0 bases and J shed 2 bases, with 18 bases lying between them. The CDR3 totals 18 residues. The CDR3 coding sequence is TGTGCCAGCAGCTTAGATCGGTTGCGGGGACTCCACACAGATACGCAGTATTTT. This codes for CASSLDRLRGLHTDTQYF.

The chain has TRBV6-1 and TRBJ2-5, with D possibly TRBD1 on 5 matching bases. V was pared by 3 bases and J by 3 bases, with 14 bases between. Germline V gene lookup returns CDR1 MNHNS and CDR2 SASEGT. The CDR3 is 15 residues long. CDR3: CASSDEPQTEETQYF. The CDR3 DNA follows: TGTGCCAGCAGTGATGAGCCGCAGACAGAAGAGACCCAGTACTTC.

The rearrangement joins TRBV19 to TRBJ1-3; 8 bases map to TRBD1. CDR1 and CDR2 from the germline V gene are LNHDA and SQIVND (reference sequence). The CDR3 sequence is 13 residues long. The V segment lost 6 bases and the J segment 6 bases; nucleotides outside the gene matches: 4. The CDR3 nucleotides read TGTGCCAGTAGAAGACAGGGGCAAAACACCATATATTTT. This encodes CASRRQGQNTIYF.

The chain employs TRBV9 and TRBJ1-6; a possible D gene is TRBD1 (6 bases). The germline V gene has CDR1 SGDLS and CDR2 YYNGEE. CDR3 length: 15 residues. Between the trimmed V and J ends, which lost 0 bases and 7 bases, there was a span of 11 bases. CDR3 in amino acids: CASSVVGTNNSPLHF. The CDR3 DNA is TGTGCCAGCAGCGTAGTGGGGACAAACAATTCACCCCTCCACTTT.

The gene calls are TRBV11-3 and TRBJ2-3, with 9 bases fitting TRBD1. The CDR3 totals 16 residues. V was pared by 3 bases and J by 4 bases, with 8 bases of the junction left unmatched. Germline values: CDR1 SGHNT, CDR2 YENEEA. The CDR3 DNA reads TGTGCCAGCAGCTTCCCTCGGGACAGGGTCGCAGATACGCAGTATTTT. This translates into CASSFPRDRVADTQYF.

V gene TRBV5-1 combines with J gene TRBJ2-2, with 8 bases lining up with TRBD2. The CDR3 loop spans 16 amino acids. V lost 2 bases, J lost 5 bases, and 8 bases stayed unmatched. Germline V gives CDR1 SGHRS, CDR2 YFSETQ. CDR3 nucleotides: TGCGCCAGCAGCTTACCGGGACTAGAGCGAACCGGGGAGCTGTTTTTT. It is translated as CASSLPGLERTGELFF.

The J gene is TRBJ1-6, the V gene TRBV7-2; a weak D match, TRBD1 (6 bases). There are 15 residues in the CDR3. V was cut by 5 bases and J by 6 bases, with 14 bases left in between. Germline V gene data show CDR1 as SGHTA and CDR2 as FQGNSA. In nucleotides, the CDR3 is TGTGCCAGCAGCCTAGACGCAGGGGTTAATTCACCCCTCCACTTT. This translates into CASSLDAGVNSPLHF.

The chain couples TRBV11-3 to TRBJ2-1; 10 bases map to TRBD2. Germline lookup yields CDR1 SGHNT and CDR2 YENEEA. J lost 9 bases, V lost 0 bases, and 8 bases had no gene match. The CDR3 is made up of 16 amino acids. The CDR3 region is CASSLDVASGSLEQFF. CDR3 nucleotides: TGTGCCAGCAGCTTAGATGTAGCTAGCGGGAGTCTTGAGCAGTTCTTC.

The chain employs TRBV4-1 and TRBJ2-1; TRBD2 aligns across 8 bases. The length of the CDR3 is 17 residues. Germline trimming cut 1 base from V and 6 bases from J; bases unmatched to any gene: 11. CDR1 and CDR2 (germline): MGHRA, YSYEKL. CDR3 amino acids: CASSQGVLTGGSNEQFF. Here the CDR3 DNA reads TGCGCCAGCAGCCAAGGGGTTCTAACGGGGGGGTCCAATGAGCAGTTCTTC.

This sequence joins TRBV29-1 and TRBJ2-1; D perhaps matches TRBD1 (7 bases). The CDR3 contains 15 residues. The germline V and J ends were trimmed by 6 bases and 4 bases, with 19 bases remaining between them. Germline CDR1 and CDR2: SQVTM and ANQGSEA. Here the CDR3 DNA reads TGCAGCGTGGGGGGAGACAGGGCGTTTTACAATGAGCAGTTCTTC. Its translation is CSVGGDRAFYNEQFF.

The CDR3 sequence: CASSPGLAGGVTGELFF. DNA of the CDR3: TGTGCCAGCAGCCCGGGACTAGCGGGAGGAGTTACCGGGGAGCTGTTTTTT. This chain links TRBV7-9 with TRBJ2-2; 15 bases match TRBD2. The CDR3 is 17 residues long. The ends lost 5 bases at V and 5 bases at J; junction bases unmatched: 6. The germline V gene has CDR1 SEHNR and CDR2 FQNEAQ (reference sequence).

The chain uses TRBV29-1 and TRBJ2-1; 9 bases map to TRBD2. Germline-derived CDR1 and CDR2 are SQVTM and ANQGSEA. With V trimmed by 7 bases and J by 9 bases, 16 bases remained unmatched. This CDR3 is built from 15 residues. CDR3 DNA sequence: TGCAGCGCCACAGGTAGGAGCGGGGGGACGGGTGAGCAGTTCTTC. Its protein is CSATGRSGGTGEQFF.